The rows below give T cell receptor beta chains drawn from one sample of a study of OX40 agonist ivuxolimab in advanced cancers. Sequencing used immunoSEQ multiplex PCR; TCRdb keeps in-frame clones, though not all of them. Of under 70,000 clones listed, approximately 84% are singletons. The sequencing here drew on CD4+ or CD8+ T cells sorted from blood, taken in a trial of the OX40 agonist ivuxolimab. The receptors here all came from an adult with an advanced solid tumor such as melanoma, head and neck, liver or kidney cancer. Both conserved end residues are part of each CDR3. The D gene is left open where the match is weak. Clone size is shown for a subset of rows, as once, few, many or a class of expanded clone.

>NA|TRBJ2-5|TRBV7-9|few
TGTGCCAGCAGCTTAGCGCCCACCGGAGGGATACAGACCCAGTACTTC
CASSLAPTGGIQTQYF
>TRBD2|TRBJ2-3|TRBV6-1|once
TGTGCCAGCAGTGAACTAGCGGGGGGGCCGCAAGATACGCAGTATTTT
CASSELAGGPQDTQYF
>NA|TRBJ2-1|TRBV6-5|NA
TGTGCCAGCAGTTACGTTGGGTCGATAGGTGAGCAGTTCTTC
CASSYVGSIGEQFF
>NA|TRBJ2-1|TRBV9|NA
TGTGCCAGCAGCCCTATCTGGGCTCGCTCCTACAATGAGCAGTTCTTC
CASSPIWARSYNEQFF
>NA|TRBJ1-3|TRBV7-9|medium-sized
TGTGCCACCCGGGGAGGGGACACCATATATTTT
CATRGGDTIYF
>NA|TRBJ2-7|TRBV4-3|NA
TGCGCCAGCAGCCAGGACACACTAGGGACCTACGAGCAGTACTTC
CASSQDTLGTYEQYF
>NA|TRBJ2-7|TRBV11-2|NA
TGTGCCAGCAGCTTAGAAGGGGGGGGCGACACCTACGAGCAGTACTTC
CASSLEGGGDTYEQYF
>NA|TRBJ2-7|TRBV5-1|NA
TGCGCCAGCAGTCCCGGGGGAACTCAGCAGTACTTC
CASSPGGTQQYF
>TRBD1|TRBJ1-3|TRBV29-1|NA
TGCAGCGTTGAGGATGACAGGGCTGGAAACACCATATATTTT
CSVEDDRAGNTIYF
>TRBD1|TRBJ2-3|TRBV15|NA
TGTGCCACCAGCAGTCTACAGGGGACAGATACGCAGTATTTT
CATSSLQGTDTQYF
>NA|TRBJ1-4|TRBV4-1|NA
TGCGCCAGCAGCCAAGCCCCCTCGGGGCCTTCACCTAATGAAAAACTGTTTTTT
CASSQAPSGPSPNEKLFF
>TRBD1|TRBJ2-2|TRBV19|NA
TGTGCCAGTACCGACCTCTGGGACAGCTACACCGGGGAGCTGTTTTTT
CASTDLWDSYTGELFF
>NA|TRBJ2-7|TRBV7-9|NA
TGTGCCAGCAGCTTGGTGGGGGCATCCTACGAGCAGTACTTC
CASSLVGASYEQYF
>NA|TRBJ1-1|TRBV5-6|NA
TGTGCCAGCAGCTTCGGGACGGACGGCACTGAAGCTTTCTTT
CASSFGTDGTEAFF
>NA|TRBJ1-4|TRBV6-5|once
TGTGCCAGCAGTTACAGCCAAGGGGATGAAAAACTGTTTTTT
CASSYSQGDEKLFF
>NA|TRBJ1-3|TRBV4-2|NA
TGTGCCAGCAGCCAACCGGGACAAGCTAGCTCTGGAAACACCATATATTTT
CASSQPGQASSGNTIYF
>NA|TRBJ2-1|TRBV10-3|NA
TGTGCCATCAGTGAAAGTGGGGGGACCTACAATGAGCAGTTCTTC
CAISESGGTYNEQFF
>NA|TRBJ1-1|TRBV6-6|NA
TGTGCCAGCAGTCCCCGTGTGGCGAACACTGAAGCTTTCTTT
CASSPRVANTEAFF
>NA|TRBJ2-1|TRBV11-2|NA
TGTGCCAGCAGCTCAGGGTGGGGTCAGAATGAGCAGTTCTTC
CASSSGWGQNEQFF
>NA|TRBJ2-1|TRBV19|once
TGTGCCAGTAGTGGCGTAGAGGGTTGGGGCAATGAGCAGTTCTTC
CASSGVEGWGNEQFF
>NA|TRBJ1-1|TRBV9|NA
TGTGCCAGCAGCCTATCCATGAACACTGAAGCTTTCTTT
CASSLSMNTEAFF
>NA|TRBJ1-1|TRBV6-6|NA
TGTGCCAGCAGGATCCGGGCCGACACTGAAGCTTTCTTT
CASRIRADTEAFF
>TRBD1|TRBJ1-5|TRBV12-5|NA
TGTGCTAGTGGTTTAGGGGACAGGGGTTTAAATCAGCCCCAGCATTTT
CASGLGDRGLNQPQHF
>NA|TRBJ2-1|TRBV6-1|NA
TGTGCCAGCAGTGAGAATGGTGGGGGCCCTTACAATGAGCAGTTCTTC
CASSENGGGPYNEQFF
>NA|TRBJ1-5|TRBV9|NA
TGTGCCAGCAGCGTAGGGCAGGGACCGTATCAGCCCCAGCATTTT
CASSVGQGPYQPQHF